Following are 9 T cell receptor beta chains from one sample sequenced in a study of blood T cells in healthy people across ages (dated by TCRdb to between 2014 and 2017). The library was prepared using 5' RACE. The sequencer listed for this sample is Illumina HiSeq 2500. The second PCR ran for roughly 6 to 11 cycles and used a J-beta primer mix along with a sample-barcoded 5' primer. The public reads were reprocessed in TCRdb via fastp at Q25 and MiXCR, keeping in-frame beta chains. Rows matching on CDR3 protein sequence are summarized as one entry with the most common DNA and genes. In this sample the table shows 1.5 million to 2 million distinct CDR3 sequences, 49% of which occur a single time. Around 2.1% of the sample comes from the top ten. Sequencing was carried out using blood. Receptor source: a woman between 40 and 50 years old in good health.

Written as DNA, the CDR3 is TGTGCCAGCAGTGAAACGCTCCTAGCGTCCACAGATACGCAGTATTTT. Protein product: CASSETLLASTDTQYF. The chain is built from TRBV6-1 and TRBJ2-3; tentative D call: TRBD2 (6 bases). This CDR3 comprises 16 residues. Deletions cut 2 bases from V and 2 bases from J, with 14 bases between. CDR1 and CDR2 (germline): MNHNS, SASEGT.

This clonotype turned up a few times. V is TRBV20-1 and J is TRBJ2-3, with 11 bases lining up with TRBD2. The CDR3 runs 16 residues. Germline trimming cut 1 base from V and 1 base from J; bases unmatched to any gene: 4. Germline loops: CDR1 DFQATT, CDR2 SNEGSKA (reference sequence). Here the CDR3 DNA reads TGCAGTGCTAGAGTACTAGCGGGGGCTCGCACAGATACGCAGTATTTT. Its protein product is CSARVLAGARTDTQYF.

The chain joins TRBV9 to TRBJ2-5, with D possibly TRBD2 on 5 matching bases. CDR3 length equals 14 residues. Germline CDR1 reads SGDLS; CDR2 reads YYNGEE. Trimming cost V 4 bases and J 1 base, with 11 bases left between them. The CDR3 DNA sequence: TGTGCCAGCAGCTTCGGACTTGGCCAAGAGACCCAGTACTTC. It is translated as CASSFGLGQETQYF.

This clonotype was detected a few times. The rearrangement uses TRBV4-3 and TRBJ2-4; D may match TRBD1 or TRBD2 (6 bases each). The J call may be in error: the DNA end matches TRBJ2-5 better. The V gene's germline CDR1 is LGHNA and CDR2 YSLEER. The CDR3 loop spans 16 amino acids. Here the CDR3 DNA reads TGCGCCAGCAGCCAAGCAATAGGGGGGCCGAGGGAGACCCAGTACTTC. It translates to CASSQAIGGPRETQYF.

This chain connects TRBV11-2 to TRBJ2-3; no firm D call. This CDR3 spans 13 amino acids. CDR1 SGHAT and CDR2 FQNNGV come from the germline V gene. Trimming removed 2 bases at V and 4 bases at J, with 7 bases between. For the CDR3, the DNA is TGTGCCAGCAGCTTAATCTTCGCAGATACGCAGTATTTT. This gives the protein CASSLIFADTQYF.

The CDR3 here is CASSLDGGIRVETQYF. The DNA of the CDR3 is TGTGCCAGCAGCTTAGACGGAGGGATACGCGTGGAGACCCAGTACTTC. The chain recombines TRBV11-2 with TRBJ2-5, with a weak D call TRBD2 (6 bases). Germline V gene lookup returns CDR1 SGHAT and CDR2 FQNNGV. With 0 bases removed from V and 5 bases from J, the gap between germline ends came to 16 bases. The CDR3 length is 16 residues.

The chain employs TRBV7-2 and TRBJ2-3; a possible D gene is TRBD2 (6 bases). CDR3 length: 15 amino acids. Germline CDR1 reads SGHTA; CDR2 reads FQGNSA. Trimming removed 1 base at V and 2 bases at J, with 10 bases between. DNA for the CDR3: TGTGCCAGCAGCTTAGATGGGACTTACACAGATACGCAGTATTTT. As protein: CASSLDGTYTDTQYF.

The chain uses TRBV5-1 and TRBJ2-7; D not certain. Germline V gene lookup returns CDR1 SGHRS and CDR2 YFSETQ. CDR3 length equals 16 residues. Between the trimmed V and J ends, which lost 1 base and 0 bases, there was a span of 14 bases. This CDR3 reads CASSLIGDVGSYEQYF. As DNA, the CDR3 is TGCGCCAGCAGCTTGATAGGTGACGTGGGCTCCTACGAGCAGTACTTC.

This clonotype was counted ten times or more. V and J are TRBV6-5 and TRBJ2-5; D call uncertain. Germline loops: CDR1 MNHEY, CDR2 SVGAGI. The CDR3 is 11 residues long. The V end was cut by 4 bases, the J end by 4 bases, with 4 bases between. DNA for the CDR3: TGTGCCAGCAGTTCTATAGAGACCCAGTACTTC. It translates to CASSSIETQYF.